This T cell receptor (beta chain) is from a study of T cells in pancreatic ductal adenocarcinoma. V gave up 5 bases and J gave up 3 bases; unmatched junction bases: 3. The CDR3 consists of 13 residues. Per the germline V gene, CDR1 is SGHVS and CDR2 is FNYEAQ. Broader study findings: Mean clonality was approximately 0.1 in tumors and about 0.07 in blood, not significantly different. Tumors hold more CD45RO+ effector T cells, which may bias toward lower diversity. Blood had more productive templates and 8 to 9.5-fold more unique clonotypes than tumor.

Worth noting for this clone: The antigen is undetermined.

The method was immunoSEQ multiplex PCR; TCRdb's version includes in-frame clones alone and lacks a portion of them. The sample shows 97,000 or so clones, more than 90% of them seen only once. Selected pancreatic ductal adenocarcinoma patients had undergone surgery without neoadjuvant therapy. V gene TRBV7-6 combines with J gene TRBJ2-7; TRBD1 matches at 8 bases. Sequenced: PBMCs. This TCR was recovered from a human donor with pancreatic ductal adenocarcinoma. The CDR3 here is CASSPGTGYEQYF. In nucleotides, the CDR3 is TGTGCCAGCAGCCCGGGGACAGGCTACGAGCAGTACTTC.